This is a list of T cell receptor beta chains from one sample in a study of blood T cell repertoires in COVID-19. TCRdb's copy holds only in-frame clones and misses some; the assay was immunoSEQ multiplex PCR. The table records roughly 59,000 clones, about 72% of them present only once. Specimen: peripheral blood. These receptors were obtained from an elderly man with acute or convalescent COVID-19. Both conserved end residues are part of each CDR3. Fields, in order: CDR3 protein, CDR3 DNA, J gene, V gene, D gene, clone size. D genes are given only for firm matches. Not all rows give a size; the values are once, few, many and, for expanded clones, a class.

cdr3_aa: CASSVRGGGGNSPLHF
cdr3_nt: TGCGCCAGCAGTGTCCGGGGGGGAGGGGGTAATTCACCCCTCCACTTT
j_call: TRBJ1-6
v_call: TRBV10-2
d_call: -
clone_size: -

cdr3_aa: CASTGTLGAGNTIYF
cdr3_nt: TGTGCCAGCACAGGGACTCTAGGGGCTGGAAACACCATATATTTT
j_call: TRBJ1-3
v_call: TRBV28
d_call: -
clone_size: few

cdr3_aa: CASSRLLAGGGNEQYF
cdr3_nt: TGCGCCAGCAGCCGGTTACTAGCGGGAGGAGGTAACGAGCAGTACTTC
j_call: TRBJ2-7
v_call: TRBV4-1
d_call: TRBD2
clone_size: -

cdr3_aa: CASSLGTAQLYGYTF
cdr3_nt: TGTGCCAGCAGCTTAGGGACAGCCCAGCTATATGGCTACACCTTC
j_call: TRBJ1-2
v_call: TRBV7-2
d_call: -
clone_size: -

cdr3_aa: CASFTGIQETQYF
cdr3_nt: TGTGCCAGCTTTACAGGGATCCAAGAGACCCAGTACTTC
j_call: TRBJ2-5
v_call: TRBV18
d_call: -
clone_size: few

cdr3_aa: CASSIPGGLSYEQYF
cdr3_nt: TGTGCCAGTAGTATCCCGGGGGGGCTCTCCTACGAGCAGTACTTC
j_call: TRBJ2-7
v_call: TRBV19
d_call: TRBD2
clone_size: -

cdr3_aa: CASSTPGQGKYF
cdr3_nt: TGTGCCAGCAGCACCCCGGGACAGGGAAAGTACTTC
j_call: TRBJ2-4
v_call: TRBV7-2
d_call: TRBD1
clone_size: -

cdr3_aa: CASRPTGSPEQYF
cdr3_nt: TGTGCCAGTAGGCCGACAGGGAGTCCCGAGCAGTACTTC
j_call: TRBJ2-7
v_call: TRBV19
d_call: TRBD1
clone_size: -

cdr3_aa: CASSLQQGVYGYTF
cdr3_nt: TGTGCCAGCAGTCTCCAACAGGGCGTCTATGGCTACACCTTC
j_call: TRBJ1-2
v_call: TRBV5-5
d_call: -
clone_size: -

cdr3_aa: CSVGRREGGYTF
cdr3_nt: TGCAGCGTTGGCCGCAGGGAGGGTGGCTACACCTTC
j_call: TRBJ1-2
v_call: TRBV29-1
d_call: -
clone_size: -

cdr3_aa: CASSLGVGELFF
cdr3_nt: TGTGCCAGCAGTTTGGGAGTCGGGGAGCTGTTTTTT
j_call: TRBJ2-2
v_call: TRBV12-3/TRBV12-4
d_call: -
clone_size: -

cdr3_aa: CASSMESPGYTF
cdr3_nt: TGTGCCAGTAGTATGGAGAGTCCTGGCTACACCTTC
j_call: TRBJ1-2
v_call: TRBV19
d_call: -
clone_size: -

cdr3_aa: CASRTRQGRNSPLHF
cdr3_nt: TGTGCCAGCAGGACTCGACAGGGTAGGAATTCACCCCTCCACTTT
j_call: TRBJ1-6
v_call: TRBV2
d_call: TRBD1
clone_size: few

cdr3_aa: CASSISTSGTGISEQYF
cdr3_nt: TGTGCCAGTAGTATATCTACCTCCGGGACAGGGATAAGCGAGCAGTACTTC
j_call: TRBJ2-7
v_call: TRBV19
d_call: TRBD1
clone_size: -

cdr3_aa: CASSSEAGGAGELFF
cdr3_nt: TGTGCCAGCAGCTCGGAAGCGGGAGGTGCCGGGGAGCTGTTTTTT
j_call: TRBJ2-2
v_call: TRBV7-9
d_call: TRBD2
clone_size: -

cdr3_aa: CASTPFRSAGGRYNEQFF
cdr3_nt: TGTGCCAGTACCCCTTTTCGGTCAGCGGGGGGCCGCTACAATGAGCAGTTCTTC
j_call: TRBJ2-1
v_call: TRBV19
d_call: TRBD2
clone_size: -

cdr3_aa: CASSLAGGRGTDTQYF
cdr3_nt: TGTGCCAGCAGCTTGGCCGGAGGGAGGGGAACAGATACGCAGTATTTT
j_call: TRBJ2-3
v_call: TRBV5-4
d_call: TRBD2
clone_size: -

cdr3_aa: CASNLGGAGNTIYF
cdr3_nt: TGTGCCAGCAACCTAGGAGGGGCTGGAAACACCATATATTTT
j_call: TRBJ1-3
v_call: TRBV2
d_call: -
clone_size: once

cdr3_aa: CATSKGQGASNEQFF
cdr3_nt: TGTGCCACCAGCAAAGGACAGGGGGCATCTAATGAGCAGTTCTTC
j_call: TRBJ2-1
v_call: TRBV15
d_call: TRBD1
clone_size: -

cdr3_aa: CASSRDLSGGGQETQYF
cdr3_nt: TGTGCCAGCAGCCGAGACCTCAGCGGGGGGGGACAAGAGACCCAGTACTTC
j_call: TRBJ2-5
v_call: TRBV3-1/TRBV3-2
d_call: TRBD2
clone_size: -

cdr3_aa: CASSLVRGQETQYF
cdr3_nt: TGTGCCAGCAGCTTGGTACGGGGGCAAGAGACCCAGTACTTC
j_call: TRBJ2-5
v_call: TRBV5-6
d_call: -
clone_size: -

cdr3_aa: CASSSGQGINTEAFF
cdr3_nt: TGCGCCAGCAGCTCGGGACAGGGAATTAACACTGAAGCTTTCTTT
j_call: TRBJ1-1
v_call: TRBV5-1
d_call: TRBD1
clone_size: -

cdr3_aa: CASSSTGQGEKLFF
cdr3_nt: TGCGCCAGCAGCTCAACGGGACAGGGTGAAAAACTGTTTTTT
j_call: TRBJ1-4
v_call: TRBV5-1
d_call: TRBD1
clone_size: -

cdr3_aa: CASSQGEGTGELFF
cdr3_nt: TGTGCCAGCAGCCAAGGGGAGGGGACCGGGGAGCTGTTTTTT
j_call: TRBJ2-2
v_call: TRBV3-1/TRBV3-2
d_call: TRBD2
clone_size: -

cdr3_aa: CASRSTSSSYNEQFF
cdr3_nt: TGTGCCAGCAGGTCGACTTCCAGCTCCTACAATGAGCAGTTCTTC
j_call: TRBJ2-1
v_call: TRBV6-5
d_call: -
clone_size: -

cdr3_aa: CASSLGLDEQYF
cdr3_nt: TGTGCCAGCAGCCTCGGACTCGACGAGCAGTACTTC
j_call: TRBJ2-7
v_call: TRBV7-9
d_call: -
clone_size: -

cdr3_aa: CASRGDYNSPLHF
cdr3_nt: TGTGCCAGCAGGGGAGATTATAATTCACCCCTCCACTTT
j_call: TRBJ1-6
v_call: TRBV27
d_call: -
clone_size: -

cdr3_aa: CAWSPGPGPQHF
cdr3_nt: TGTGCCTGGAGTCCCGGGCCGGGACCCCAGCATTTT
j_call: TRBJ1-5
v_call: TRBV30
d_call: -
clone_size: -

cdr3_aa: CASTKTSGSGTDTQYF
cdr3_nt: TGTGCCAGCACCAAGACTAGCGGGAGCGGGACAGATACGCAGTATTTT
j_call: TRBJ2-3
v_call: TRBV14
d_call: TRBD2
clone_size: once

cdr3_aa: CASGTQLAGGYNEQFF
cdr3_nt: TGTGCTAGTGGGACCCAACTAGCGGGGGGCTACAATGAGCAGTTCTTC
j_call: TRBJ2-1
v_call: TRBV12-5
d_call: TRBD2
clone_size: -

cdr3_aa: CASSEGQGNQPQHF
cdr3_nt: TGCGCCAGCAGCGAAGGACAGGGAAATCAGCCCCAGCATTTT
j_call: TRBJ1-5
v_call: TRBV5-1
d_call: TRBD1
clone_size: -

cdr3_aa: CAISAGTPGTKNIQYF
cdr3_nt: TGTGCCATCAGCGCCGGGACACCAGGGACCAAAAACATTCAGTACTTC
j_call: TRBJ2-4
v_call: TRBV10-3
d_call: -
clone_size: once

cdr3_aa: CASSPMTGVSEKLFF
cdr3_nt: TGTGCCAGCAGTCCCATGACAGGGGTTAGCGAAAAACTGTTTTTT
j_call: TRBJ1-4
v_call: TRBV2
d_call: TRBD1
clone_size: once

cdr3_aa: CASSQSDRGRAGELFF
cdr3_nt: TGTGCCAGCAGCCAATCAGACAGGGGGCGAGCCGGGGAGCTGTTTTTT
j_call: TRBJ2-2
v_call: TRBV3-1/TRBV3-2
d_call: TRBD1
clone_size: once

cdr3_aa: CASSSTGTNQPQHF
cdr3_nt: TGTGCCAGTTCGTCGACAGGAACCAATCAGCCCCAGCATTTT
j_call: TRBJ1-5
v_call: TRBV19
d_call: -
clone_size: -

cdr3_aa: CASSDWWSQETQYF
cdr3_nt: TGTGCCAGCAGTGACTGGTGGAGCCAAGAGACCCAGTACTTC
j_call: TRBJ2-5
v_call: TRBV2
d_call: -
clone_size: -

cdr3_aa: CSVSSRGTEAFF
cdr3_nt: TGCAGCGTTTCTTCCCGGGGGACTGAAGCTTTCTTT
j_call: TRBJ1-1
v_call: TRBV29-1
d_call: -
clone_size: -

cdr3_aa: CASSPEGPNYGYTF
cdr3_nt: TGTGCCAGCTCACCGGAGGGCCCGAACTATGGCTACACCTTC
j_call: TRBJ1-2
v_call: TRBV18
d_call: -
clone_size: -

cdr3_aa: CAWSVRSGGLKDTQYF
cdr3_nt: TGTGCCTGGAGTGTACGGTCGGGGGGGCTTAAAGATACGCAGTATTTT
j_call: TRBJ2-3
v_call: TRBV30
d_call: TRBD2
clone_size: -

cdr3_aa: CASSLAGTSYEQFF
cdr3_nt: TGTGCCAGCAGCTTGGCCGGGACTAGCTATGAGCAGTTCTTC
j_call: TRBJ2-1
v_call: TRBV5-4
d_call: TRBD2
clone_size: -

cdr3_aa: CASSFGQVNSPLHF
cdr3_nt: TGTGCCAGCAGCTTTGGACAGGTCAATTCACCCCTCCACTTT
j_call: TRBJ1-6
v_call: TRBV5-4
d_call: TRBD1
clone_size: few

cdr3_aa: CASSQDFAGGPYNEQFF
cdr3_nt: TGTGCCAGCAGCCAAGATTTTGCGGGAGGGCCCTACAATGAGCAGTTCTTC
j_call: TRBJ2-1
v_call: TRBV4-2
d_call: TRBD2
clone_size: -

cdr3_aa: CASSPGELHEKLFF
cdr3_nt: TGCGCCAGCAGCCCGGGAGAGCTCCATGAAAAACTGTTTTTT
j_call: TRBJ1-4
v_call: TRBV5-1
d_call: -
clone_size: -

cdr3_aa: CASSKRDRGPTGELFF
cdr3_nt: TGTGCCAGCAGCAAAAGAGACAGGGGGCCCACCGGGGAGCTGTTTTTT
j_call: TRBJ2-2
v_call: TRBV5-6
d_call: TRBD1
clone_size: few